The 26 T cell receptor beta chains below come from one sample, sequenced in a study of technical replicates of blood from a handful of donors. Assay used: immunoSEQ multiplex PCR; TCRdb lists only in-frame clones, some missing. The data show roughly 61,000 clones, almost 97% seen once. The specimen was T cells isolated from PBMCs. Receptor source: a human donor in good health.

This sequence joins TRBV11-2 and TRBJ1-2; D perhaps matches TRBD1 (5 bases). In germline, CDR1 is SGHAT, CDR2 FQNNGV. V was shortened by 1 base and J by 7 bases, with 13 bases between the two germline ends. The CDR3 runs to 14 residues. The CDR3 region has the DNA TGTGCCAGCAGCTTAGTTGCGCAGGGTGGTGGCTACACCTTC. It translates to CASSLVAQGGGYTF.

The chain couples TRBV28 to TRBJ1-4, with D possibly TRBD1 on 6 matching bases. The CDR3 is 17 residues long. Germline CDR1 is MDHEN and CDR2 is SYDVKM. Trimming removed 8 bases from V and 4 bases from J, with 23 bases in between. CDR3 loop: CASCFSPGRGYNEKLFF. The CDR3 DNA is TGTGCCAGCTGCTTTTCCCCCGGCAGGGGCTATAATGAAAAACTGTTTTTT.

V usage is TRBV6-5 and J usage is TRBJ1-1; D remains ambiguous. The CDR3 has 14 amino acids. V was trimmed by 2 bases and J by 3 bases, leaving 10 bases between them. Germline V gene lookup returns CDR1 MNHEY and CDR2 SVGAGI. For the CDR3, the DNA is TGTGCCAGCAGTTACGGGCAGACCTACACTGAAGCTTTCTTT. Its translation is CASSYGQTYTEAFF.

This clone was seen once. This sequence joins TRBV6-1 and TRBJ2-1, with 12 bases lining up with TRBD2. CDR1 MNHNS and CDR2 SASEGT come from the germline V gene. The CDR3 totals 15 residues. The ends lost 8 bases at V and 4 bases at J; junction bases unmatched: 6. The CDR3 nucleotides are TGTGCCAGCCTAACTAGCGGGGGGACTTACAATGAGCAGTTCTTC. Amino acids: CASLTSGGTYNEQFF.

The rearrangement uses TRBV4-1 and TRBJ2-5, with D tentatively TRBD1 (5 bases). This CDR3 region has 12 residues. Trimming shortened V by 1 base and J by 9 bases, and 9 bases separated the two germline ends. The germline V gene encodes CDR1 MGHRA and CDR2 YSYEKL. The CDR3 sequence: CASSQVGVSQYF. CDR3 nucleotides: TGCGCCAGCAGCCAAGTAGGGGTGTCCCAGTACTTC.

The chain recombines TRBV30 with TRBJ2-1; D is ambiguous. The CDR3 spans 12 residues. V lost 0 bases to trimming and J lost 5 bases, with 5 bases between them. Per the germline V gene, CDR1 is GTSNPN and CDR2 is SVGIG (reference sequence). This chain's CDR3 is CAWSVRDNEQFF. DNA of the CDR3: TGTGCCTGGAGTGTACGCGACAATGAGCAGTTCTTC.

The chain carries TRBV6-5 and TRBJ1-2; TRBD1 matches at 9 bases. The CDR3 length is 15 residues. V trimming: 5 bases; J trimming: 4 bases; junction bases outside the gene matches: 8. Germline V gene lookup returns CDR1 MNHEY and CDR2 SVGAGI. CDR3 amino acids: CASSRTQGAGYGYTF. CDR3 DNA sequence: TGTGCCAGCAGTCGTACACAGGGGGCCGGCTATGGCTACACCTTC.

The chain employs TRBV4-2 and TRBJ2-3; D remains unclear. The CDR3 is 16 residues long. Trimming removed 4 bases at V and 0 bases at J, with 14 bases between. CDR1 LGHNA and CDR2 YNFKEQ come from the germline V gene. The CDR3 DNA is TGTGCCAGCAGCCGACGGTGGAGTCCTAGCACAGATACGCAGTATTTT. Protein sequence: CASSRRWSPSTDTQYF.

The rearrangement links TRBV27 to TRBJ2-7; 7 bases line up with TRBD2. The CDR3 covers 15 residues. After removal of 2 bases from V and 3 bases from J, the junction contained 7 bases not matched to a gene. Germline V gives CDR1 MNHEY, CDR2 SMNVEV (reference sequence). CDR3 bases: TGTGCCAGCAGTTTAAGGTTGGGGGAGGGCTACGAGCAGTACTTC. It encodes CASSLRLGEGYEQYF.

The chain combines TRBV6-6 with TRBJ1-6, with D uncertain. Germline lookup yields CDR1 MNHNY and CDR2 SVGAGI (reference sequence). V lost 5 bases and J 7 bases, leaving 15 bases between the germline ends. CDR3 length: 15 amino acids. Written as DNA, the CDR3 is TGTGCCAGCAGTACCCGACTTCCAGCAAATTCACCCCTCCACTTT. Amino acid sequence: CASSTRLPANSPLHF.

The chain couples TRBV28 to TRBJ1-1; unclear D gene. CDR1 and CDR2 (germline): MDHEN, SYDVKM. V was shortened by 4 bases and J by 5 bases, with 8 bases between the two germline ends. This CDR3 spans 12 amino acids. Here the CDR3 reads CASSWAQTEAFF. CDR3 bases: TGTGCCAGCAGTTGGGCGCAGACTGAAGCTTTCTTT.

The chain links TRBV7-9 to TRBJ2-5; D possibly corresponds to TRBD2 (7 bases). The germline V gene has CDR1 SEHNR and CDR2 FQNEAQ (reference sequence). The CDR3 contains 14 residues. V dropped 6 bases and J dropped 6 bases, with 17 bases sitting between them. In DNA, the CDR3 is TGTGCCAGCAGTTCTAGCGGAGGGGGAAAGACCCAGTACTTC. Its translation is CASSSSGGGKTQYF.

CDR3 residues: CASSFKLPGLEVDTQYF. The CDR3 region has the DNA TGTGCCAGCAGCTTCAAGCTACCGGGACTAGAGGTAGATACGCAGTATTTT. This rearrangement joins TRBV7-6 to TRBJ2-3; 8 bases agree with TRBD2. V lost 3 bases and J lost 5; bases outside the gene matches: 13. CDR3 length equals 17 residues. Germline V gene lookup returns CDR1 SGHVS and CDR2 FNYEAQ.

This clone occurred a few times. The CDR3 bases are TGTGCCAGCAGCTTTAAGTGGGCTGGCACTGAAGCTTTCTTT. Protein: CASSFKWAGTEAFF. The chain has TRBV5-5 and TRBJ1-1; the D is unclear. The germline V and J ends were trimmed by 2 bases and 4 bases, with 12 bases remaining between them. This CDR3 is 14 amino acids long. The V gene's germline CDR1 is SGHKS and CDR2 YYEKEE (reference sequence).

CDR3 sequence reads: CASSSHSYGYTF. The DNA for the CDR3 is TGTGCCAGCAGTTCCCACAGCTATGGCTACACCTTC. J is TRBJ1-2 and V is TRBV27; D is undetermined. The germline V gene encodes CDR1 MNHEY and CDR2 SMNVEV (reference sequence). This CDR3 comprises 12 residues. V lost 4 bases, J lost 4 bases, and 7 bases lay in between.

In DNA, the CDR3 is TGTGCCAGCAACCCAGGGGGCGGTGAGCAGTTCTTC. Translation gives CASNPGGGEQFF. This chain connects TRBV6-6 to TRBJ2-1; 8 positions match TRBD1. J gave up 9 bases and V 7 bases, and 5 bases lay outside the gene matches. This CDR3 comprises 12 residues. The germline V gene has CDR1 MNHNY and CDR2 SVGAGI (reference sequence).

The genes are TRBV6-5 and TRBJ1-2, with 8 bases matching TRBD1. The CDR3 contains 13 residues. V shed 6 bases and J 8 bases; nucleotides not matched to a gene: 8. CDR1 MNHEY and CDR2 SVGAGI come from the germline V gene. The CDR3 spells CASRDGQGFGYTF. The CDR3 DNA follows: TGTGCCAGCAGAGATGGACAGGGTTTCGGCTACACCTTC.

This chain connects TRBV19 to TRBJ2-3, with D perhaps TRBD1 (6 bases). CDR3 size: 13 residues. Germline loops: CDR1 LNHDA, CDR2 SQIVND (reference sequence). V was clipped by 7 bases and J by 5 bases, with 13 bases between them. The DNA for the CDR3 is TGTGCCAGTACCAACAGGGTTCTAGATACGCAGTATTTT. Its translation is CASTNRVLDTQYF.

The V gene is TRBV27, the J gene TRBJ1-2; possible D gene TRBD1, 5 bases. In germline, CDR1 is MNHEY, CDR2 SMNVEV (reference sequence). V lost 5 bases to trimming and J lost 3 bases, with 19 bases between them. This CDR3 spans 16 amino acids. CDR3 loop: CASSHLSTVQDYGYTF. CDR3 in DNA: TGTGCCAGCAGTCATCTTTCGACAGTTCAGGACTATGGCTACACCTTC.

The chain links TRBV25-1 to TRBJ2-5, with a tentative D call TRBD2 (6 bases). The CDR3 sequence is 14 residues long. The V gene lost 3 bases and the J gene lost 1 base, with 9 bases spanning the gap. Germline lookup yields CDR1 MGHDK and CDR2 SYGVNS. The CDR3 protein is CASSDSGVQETQYF. The CDR3 nucleotides read TGTGCCAGCAGTGACTCGGGGGTCCAAGAGACCCAGTACTTC.

This clone was detected once. The V and J genes are TRBV30 and TRBJ2-2; D call uncertain. CDR3 length equals 14 residues. V was pared by 0 bases and J by 4 bases, with 9 bases between. Germline CDR1 GTSNPN, CDR2 SVGIG (reference sequence). The CDR3 bases are TGTGCCTGGAGTGTAGGAGTCTTCACCGGGGAGCTGTTTTTT. Protein product: CAWSVGVFTGELFF. The whole variable domain, remainder taken from reference TRBV30 and TRBJ2-2, is SQTIHQWPATLVQPVGSPLSLECTVEGTSNPNLYWYRQAAGRGLQLLFYSVGIGQISSEVPQNLSASRPQDRQFILSSKKLLLSDSGFYLCAWSVGVFTGELFFGEGSRLTVL.

This chain's CDR3 is CASSDRPGVQFF. CDR3 nucleotides: TGTGCCAGCAGTGATCGGCCAGGGGTGCAGTTCTTC. This rearrangement joins TRBV2 to TRBJ2-1, with D possibly TRBD1 on 6 matching bases. Looked up from germline, CDR1 is SNHLY and CDR2 is FYNNEI. V was trimmed by 3 bases and J by 12 bases, leaving 12 bases between them. The CDR3 length is 12 residues.

The genes are TRBV6-1 and TRBJ1-5; the match to TRBD1 covers 7 bases. In germline, CDR1 is MNHNS, CDR2 SASEGT. The trim removed 0 bases at V and 5 bases at J, leaving 7 bases unmatched. This CDR3 contains 16 residues. CDR3: CASSEARQGGYQPQHF. The CDR3 nucleotides read TGTGCCAGCAGTGAAGCGCGACAGGGAGGCTATCAGCCCCAGCATTTT.

V is TRBV30 and J is TRBJ1-2; D unclear. Per the germline V gene, CDR1 is GTSNPN and CDR2 is SVGIG (reference sequence). The ends were cut back, 5 bases at V and 1 base at J, with 5 bases in the middle. CDR3 length equals 11 residues. CDR3 residues: CAWLINYGYTF. The CDR3, as DNA: TGTGCCTGGCTAATTAACTATGGCTACACCTTC.

The rearrangement uses TRBV21-1 and TRBJ2-4; the DNA was not compared with TRBD2, the D call given in the table. TRBV21-1 is given as a pseudogene. This CDR3 spans 16 amino acids. The CDR3 loop is CASTPLRRTGVNIQYF. The CDR3 DNA follows: TGTGCCAGCACCCCCCTGAGAAGGACGGGAGTAAACATTCAGTACTTC.

The chain uses TRBV27 and TRBJ2-3; 7 nucleotides match TRBD2. The CDR3 loop spans 14 amino acids. The ends lost 8 bases at V and 3 bases at J; junction bases unmatched: 8. CDR1 and CDR2 (germline): MNHEY, SMNVEV (reference sequence). The CDR3 bases are TGTGCCAGCGCCCGGGACTACGGGACAGATACGCAGTATTTT. It specifies CASARDYGTDTQYF.